Below, 14 T cell receptor beta chains from the same sample are listed, as sequenced in a study of shared clonotypes between healthy human individuals. Profiling relied on immunoSEQ multiplex PCR, and the TCRdb table lists in-frame clones only, not all of them. The table has 2 million to 3 million clones, around nine tenths seen once. Material: naive CD4+ T cells sorted from blood. Subset in this sample: CD45RA+ positively selected. The receptors come from a man between 18 and 29 years old in good health.

J is TRBJ1-4 and V is TRBV30; TRBD1 aligns across 10 bases. The CDR3 has 15 amino acids. The ends lost 2 bases at V and 7 bases at J; junction bases unmatched: 7. Looked up from germline, CDR1 is GTSNPN and CDR2 is SVGIG (reference sequence). CDR3 protein: CAWSRKTGGIEKLFF. CDR3 bases: TGTGCCTGGAGTCGAAAGACAGGGGGCATTGAAAAACTGTTTTTT.

Points on this clone: In the same sample, other DNA sequences code for this CDR3. CDR3 in amino acids: CASSPRDRGFYEQYF. Here the CDR3 DNA reads TGTGCCAGTAGTCCCCGGGACAGGGGCTTTTACGAGCAGTACTTC. This chain links TRBV19 with TRBJ2-7, with 10 bases lining up with TRBD1. The length of the CDR3 is 15 residues. Per germline, CDR1 LNHDA and CDR2 SQIVND (reference sequence). V dropped 5 bases and J dropped 4; count of bases not matched to a gene: 8. Full variable domain (missing parts from reference TRBV19 and TRBJ2-7): DGGITQSPKYLFRKEGQNVTLSCEQNLNHDAMYWYRQDPGQGLRLIYYSQIVNDFQKGDIAEGYSVSREKKESFPLTVTSAQKNPTAFYLCASSPRDRGFYEQYFGPGTRLTVT.

The chain uses TRBV28 and TRBJ1-1; D perhaps matches TRBD1 (6 bases). The CDR3 totals 12 residues. Germline V gene sequence: CDR1 MDHEN, CDR2 SYDVKM. The V and J ends lost 7 bases and 5 bases respectively, with 11 bases between them. CDR3 residues: CASNIRGTEAFF. The CDR3 DNA sequence: TGTGCCAGCAATATCAGGGGAACTGAAGCTTTCTTT.

The chain recombines TRBV5-6 with TRBJ2-2; 12 bases line up with TRBD2. The ends lost 3 bases at V and 5 bases at J; junction bases unmatched: 11. This CDR3 comprises 18 residues. The germline gives CDR1 SGHDT, CDR2 YYEEEE. The DNA for the CDR3 is TGTGCCAGCAGCTCTTGGACTAGCGGGAAGAGGGGGACCGGGGAGCTGTTTTTT. This codes for CASSSWTSGKRGTGELFF.

The chain couples TRBV4-1 to TRBJ1-1; D is uncertain. This CDR3 region has 12 residues. The germline gives CDR1 MGHRA, CDR2 YSYEKL. Between the trimmed V and J ends, which lost 1 base and 8 bases, there was a span of 8 bases. The CDR3 sequence is CASSQVVGEAFF. DNA of the CDR3: TGCGCCAGCAGCCAAGTAGTTGGGGAAGCTTTCTTT.

Comment on this clone: At the DNA level, this CDR3 is encoded by other sequences in the same sample as well. The chain couples TRBV7-2 to TRBJ2-3; unclear D gene. This CDR3 is built from 12 residues. V dropped 2 bases and J dropped 4 bases, with 4 bases sitting between them. Germline V gene data show CDR1 as SGHTA and CDR2 as FQGNSA. CDR3 loop: CASSLYADTQYF. CDR3 DNA sequence: TGTGCCAGCAGCTTATACGCAGATACGCAGTATTTT.

The chain carries TRBV7-3 and TRBJ2-5, with 9 bases fitting TRBD1. The CDR3 runs to 13 residues. Trimming cost V 5 bases and J 5 bases; bases outside gene matches: 3. Germline V gives CDR1 SGHTA, CDR2 FQGTGA. CDR3 DNA: TGTGCCAGCAGCGCAGGACAGGGGGAGACCCAGTACTTC. Translating gives CASSAGQGETQYF.

The V and J genes are TRBV5-6 and TRBJ1-2; the D gene is possibly TRBD1 (6 bases). Looked up from germline, CDR1 is SGHDT and CDR2 is YYEEEE. V lost 2 bases and J lost 0, with 14 bases in between. The CDR3 has 16 amino acids. CDR3 sequence reads: CASSFWTVGANYGYTF. CDR3 DNA: TGTGCCAGCAGCTTCTGGACAGTCGGAGCTAACTATGGCTACACCTTC.

This chain connects TRBV5-4 to TRBJ2-7, with 11 bases that match TRBD2. The CDR3 is made up of 15 amino acids. Germline CDR1 reads SGHNT; CDR2 reads YYREEE (reference sequence). The J segment lost 5 bases and the V segment lost 4 bases, leaving 8 bases of the junction unmatched. CDR3 nucleotides: TGTGCCAGCAGCACCTTAGCGGGAGGGCGTAACGAGCAGTACTTC. It yields the protein CASSTLAGGRNEQYF.

This clone was seen a few times. The CDR3 loop is CASSDDRRNQPQHF. The DNA for the CDR3 is TGTGCCAGCAGTGACGACAGAAGGAATCAGCCCCAGCATTTT. V gene TRBV6-1 combines with J gene TRBJ1-5; tentative D call: TRBD1 (5 bases). The germline CDR1 and CDR2 sequences are MNHNS and SASEGT. The CDR3 spans 14 residues. The ends were cut back, 3 bases at V and 4 bases at J, with 10 bases in the middle.

V is TRBV7-9 and J is TRBJ2-6; D uncertain. Trimming removed 7 bases from V and 0 bases from J, with 16 bases in between. In germline, CDR1 is SEHNR, CDR2 FQNEAQ (reference sequence). This CDR3 contains 17 residues. CDR3 protein: CASTPPGRSSGANVLTF. As DNA, the CDR3 is TGTGCCAGCACCCCTCCCGGACGGAGCTCTGGGGCCAACGTCCTGACTTTC.

The gene calls are TRBV7-9 and TRBJ2-7; D call uncertain. Trimming took off 1 base at V and 5 bases at J, with 9 bases between the two ends. There are 13 residues in the CDR3. Germline-derived CDR1 and CDR2 are SEHNR and FQNEAQ (reference sequence). CDR3 in amino acids: CASSLVSADEQYF. DNA for the CDR3: TGTGCCAGCAGCTTAGTTTCGGCAGACGAGCAGTACTTC. The full variable domain, in which reference TRBV7-9 and TRBJ2-7 provide the parts outside the CDR3, is DTGVSQNPRHKITKRGQNVTFRCDPISEHNRLYWYRQTLGQGPEFLTYFQNEAQLEKSRLLSDRFSAERPKGSFSTLEIQRTEQGDSAMYLCASSLVSADEQYFGPGTRLTVT.

This chain links TRBV7-2 with TRBJ2-7; 13 bases are a match to TRBD2. Unmatched junction bases numbered 9, after V lost 4 bases and J lost 3 bases. The germline V gene encodes CDR1 SGHTA and CDR2 FQGNSA. The CDR3 spans 17 residues. This chain's CDR3 is CASSSDETSGRLYEQYF. The DNA for the CDR3 is TGTGCCAGCAGCTCCGACGAGACTAGCGGGAGGCTCTACGAGCAGTACTTC.

CDR3 loop: CASSVQGHSTEAFF. Here the CDR3 DNA reads TGTGCCAGCAGCGTCCAGGGTCATAGCACTGAAGCTTTCTTT. This rearrangement joins TRBV9 to TRBJ1-1; D is possibly TRBD1 (5 bases). V was cut by 2 bases and J by 4 bases, with 12 bases left in between. Germline-derived CDR1 and CDR2 are SGDLS and YYNGEE. The CDR3 covers 14 residues.